This passage covers 26 T cell receptor beta chains from one sample sequenced in a study of blood T cell repertoires in COVID-19 (dated by TCRdb to the early 2020s). Libraries were built with the immunoSEQ multiplex PCR assay. TCRdb's version of the immuneACCESS table is confined to in-frame rearrangements and falls short of the full clone set. An unresolved V gene accounts for under half of the shortfall where checked; the remainder is of unknown origin. The sample table shows about 280,000 clones, and roughly four fifths are seen once. Together, the top ten hold around 5% of the sample. The material sequenced was PBMCs or T cells enriched from blood (not recorded which). These receptors originate from a man aged 35 to 55 who had been exposed to COVID-19.

This clone was seen ten or more times. The chain combines TRBV5-6 with TRBJ1-1; 8 nucleotides line up with TRBD1. The CDR3 has 16 residues. Germline loops: CDR1 SGHDT, CDR2 YYEEEE. Germline trimming cut 2 bases from V and 1 base from J; bases unmatched to any gene: 7. The CDR3 nucleotides read TGTGCCAGCAGCTTCCGACAGGGGATGGGGAACACTGAAGCTTTCTTT. This sequence encodes CASSFRQGMGNTEAFF.

This clone has just a few counts. This chain links TRBV6-5 with TRBJ2-7, with D possibly matching TRBD2 (5 bases). The germline V and J ends were trimmed by 5 bases and 5 bases, with 10 bases remaining between them. CDR1 MNHEY and CDR2 SVGAGI come from the germline V gene. The CDR3 has 12 amino acids. The CDR3 DNA sequence: TGTGCCAGCAGTCCCACTAGGAACGAGCAGTACTTC. Its translation: CASSPTRNEQYF.

This rearrangement joins TRBV9 to TRBJ2-1, with 9 bases aligning to TRBD2. CDR3 length equals 16 residues. CDR1 and CDR2 (germline): SGDLS, YYNGEE. Trimming at V came to 4 bases and at J to 4 bases, leaving 9 bases not matched to a gene. This CDR3 is CASSPLPSGAYNEQFF. The DNA for the CDR3 is TGTGCCAGCAGCCCTCTTCCTAGCGGGGCTTACAATGAGCAGTTCTTC.

V usage is TRBV3-1 (or the pseudogene TRBV3-2) and J usage is TRBJ2-1, with a tentative D call TRBD2 (6 bases). CDR1 is LGHDT, CDR2 YNNKEL, per germline (reference sequence). This CDR3 contains 13 residues. The V end lost 1 base, the J end lost 9 bases, and 10 bases lay between the germline ends. CDR3 in DNA: TGTGCCAGCAGCCAAGCGGGGACTTTTGAGCAGTTCTTC. Amino acid sequence: CASSQAGTFEQFF.

This clone was seen a few times. The V and J genes are TRBV27 and TRBJ1-2; D unclear. This CDR3 has 16 amino acids. From germline, CDR1 is MNHEY and CDR2 SMNVEV (reference sequence). V was clipped by 5 bases and J by 4 bases, with 20 bases between them. CDR3 nucleotide sequence: TGTGCCAGCAGTCCAGTGTTTGGGTCTGAGGGCTATGGCTACACCTTC. This translates into CASSPVFGSEGYGYTF.

The rearrangement uses TRBV7-2 and TRBJ2-5, with no clear D. The CDR3 runs 12 residues. V lost 0 bases and J 5 bases, leaving 4 bases between the germline ends. From germline, CDR1 is SGHTA and CDR2 FQGNSA. This CDR3 is CASSLAQETQYF. The CDR3 region has the DNA TGTGCCAGCAGCTTAGCGCAGGAGACCCAGTACTTC.

V gene TRBV28 combines with J gene TRBJ1-2; tentatively, D is TRBD1 (5 bases). Trimming removed 6 bases from V and 2 bases from J, with 19 bases in between. Germline assignment: CDR1 MDHEN and CDR2 SYDVKM. The CDR3 covers 16 residues. This chain's CDR3 is CASSESGGRLNYGYTF. The CDR3 region has the DNA TGTGCCAGCAGCGAGTCCGGGGGGAGGCTGAACTATGGCTACACCTTC.

This clone is a singleton in its sample. J is TRBJ2-5 and V is TRBV7-3; 10 nucleotides line up with TRBD2. V dropped 5 bases and J dropped 5; count of bases not matched to a gene: 5. Germline V CDR1 and CDR2: SGHTA, FQGTGA. The CDR3 runs to 14 residues. The CDR3 loop is CASSQAGGQETQYF. The CDR3 coding sequence is TGTGCCAGCAGCCAAGCGGGAGGGCAGGAGACCCAGTACTTC.

This rearrangement joins TRBV7-3 to TRBJ2-2; weak D call: TRBD1 (6 bases). Germline-derived CDR1 and CDR2 are SGHTA and FQGTGA. The CDR3 extends over 15 amino acids. V lost 3 bases and J lost 0, with 8 bases in between. The DNA for the CDR3 is TGTGCCAGCAGCTTTCAGGGGACGAACACCGGGGAGCTGTTTTTT. It encodes CASSFQGTNTGELFF.

The gene calls are TRBV21-1 and TRBJ1-6. TRBV21-1 is tagged as a pseudogene. The CDR3 length is 14 residues. The CDR3 bases are TGTGCCAGCAGCCCTCAGACGGGTAATTCACCCCTCCACTTT. This codes for CASSPQTGNSPLHF.

The gene calls are TRBV4-2 and TRBJ1-2; 8 nucleotides match TRBD1. The CDR3 loop spans 17 amino acids. The germline gives CDR1 LGHNA, CDR2 YNFKEQ. Losses at the gene ends were 0 bases for V and 4 bases for J; bases not matched to a gene: 10. CDR3 coding DNA: TGTGCCAGCAGCCAAGAATTTGGCGCAGGGGGCGGCTATGGCTACACCTTC. It is translated as CASSQEFGAGGGYGYTF.

The chain is built from TRBV19 and TRBJ2-1; 8 bases match TRBD2. V lost 5 bases to trimming and J lost 6 bases; unmatched junction nucleotides: 9. The CDR3 consists of 15 residues. Germline V CDR1 and CDR2: LNHDA, SQIVND (reference sequence). Written as DNA, the CDR3 is TGTGCCAGTAGTCCCCAGGCGGGAGGATTCAATGAGCAGTTCTTC. This gives the protein CASSPQAGGFNEQFF.

This rearrangement joins TRBV5-1 to TRBJ1-2; the match to TRBD1 covers 7 bases. Losses at the gene ends were 0 bases for V and 5 bases for J; bases not matched to a gene: 4. The germline CDR1 and CDR2 sequences are SGHRS and YFSETQ. The length of the CDR3 is 14 residues. The DNA of the CDR3 is TGCGCCAGCAGCTTGGCCGGGACAGCTTATGGCTACACCTTC. Translation gives CASSLAGTAYGYTF.

The rearrangement joins TRBV3-1 (or the pseudogene TRBV3-2) to TRBJ1-5; D is unresolved. Germline loops: CDR1 LGHDT, CDR2 YNNKEL (reference sequence). CDR3 length: 14 amino acids. Trimming removed 4 bases from V and 8 bases from J, with 15 bases in between. The CDR3 sequence: CASSLYGGTKPQHF. CDR3 DNA: TGTGCCAGCAGCCTCTATGGCGGCACAAAGCCCCAGCATTTT.

The chain is built from TRBV5-1 and TRBJ2-1; 9 nucleotides match TRBD2. J gave up 4 bases and V 4 bases, and 12 bases lay outside the gene matches. This CDR3 is 17 amino acids long. The germline V gene encodes CDR1 SGHRS and CDR2 YFSETQ. CDR3 loop: CASSKGIWAGGYNEQFF. The CDR3 DNA reads as TGCGCCAGCAGCAAGGGGATATGGGCGGGAGGGTACAATGAGCAGTTCTTC.

The chain links TRBV9 to TRBJ2-7, with TRBD1 identical over 8 bases. This CDR3 is built from 13 residues. V lost 4 bases and J lost 3; bases outside the gene matches: 3. CDR1 SGDLS and CDR2 YYNGEE come from the germline V gene. The CDR3 DNA sequence: TGTGCCAGCAGCCCGACAGGGGACTACGAGCAGTACTTC. Translating it yields CASSPTGDYEQYF.

The chain joins TRBV18 to TRBJ1-4; D uncertain. The CDR3 sequence is 13 residues long. V lost 8 bases and J lost 5, with 12 bases in between. Germline CDR1 and CDR2: KGHSH and LQKENI. The CDR3 sequence is CASHSGVNEKLFF. The CDR3 region has the DNA TGTGCCAGCCATTCCGGGGTGAATGAAAAACTGTTTTTT.

The chain links TRBV6-5 to TRBJ1-2; D gene uncertain. V lost 0 bases to trimming and J lost 3 bases, with 14 bases between them. The germline CDR1 and CDR2 sequences are MNHEY and SVGAGI. The CDR3 contains 16 residues. CDR3 amino acids: CASSYSRGGGYYGYTF. The CDR3 region has the DNA TGTGCCAGCAGTTACTCGAGAGGCGGCGGGTACTATGGCTACACCTTC.

The chain is built from TRBV7-6 and TRBJ2-7; tentative D call: TRBD2 (6 bases). The V and J ends lost 5 bases and 2 bases respectively, with 10 bases between them. This CDR3 is 13 amino acids long. The germline CDR1 and CDR2 sequences are SGHVS and FNYEAQ. The CDR3 sequence: CASSVSGTYEQYF. CDR3 DNA sequence: TGTGCCAGCAGCGTTAGCGGAACCTACGAGCAGTACTTC.

V usage is TRBV11-2 and J usage is TRBJ1-2; maybe TRBD1 (6 bases). There are 12 residues in the CDR3. V gave up 11 bases and J gave up 7 bases, with 17 bases separating them. The germline V gene encodes CDR1 SGHAT and CDR2 FQNNGV. The CDR3 DNA sequence: TGTGCCCGTCGAGGGGGGGCCTTTGGCTACACCTTC. Amino acid sequence: CARRGGAFGYTF.

The chain recombines TRBV2 with TRBJ2-1; 10 bases map to TRBD2. V dropped 3 bases and J dropped 7; count of bases not matched to a gene: 21. The CDR3 consists of 20 residues. Germline V gives CDR1 SNHLY, CDR2 FYNNEI. The CDR3 DNA reads as TGTGCCAGCAGTGACTACGCGTCTAGCGGGAGTCTGAGGCGGGTAAATGAGCAGTTCTTC. Protein sequence: CASSDYASSGSLRRVNEQFF.

The V and J genes are TRBV7-8 and TRBJ1-4; 7 nucleotides agree with TRBD1. Germline CDR1 SGHVS, CDR2 FQNEAQ. J gave up 11 bases and V 5 bases, and 14 bases lay outside the gene matches. This CDR3 is 15 amino acids long. In DNA, the CDR3 is TGTGCCAGCAGCCACGCTAGGGGGCCGCCTCGGAAACTGTTTTTT. Protein sequence: CASSHARGPPRKLFF.

This clone was detected once. The chain couples TRBV7-9 to TRBJ1-5; 7 bases match TRBD1. CDR3 length: 14 amino acids. J gave up 5 bases and V 6 bases, and 7 bases lay outside the gene matches. Germline CDR1 reads SEHNR; CDR2 reads FQNEAQ (reference sequence). The CDR3 DNA follows: TGTGCCAGCAGACCCACAGGGGCCGATCAGCCCCAGCATTTT. This encodes CASRPTGADQPQHF.

V usage is TRBV7-3 and J usage is TRBJ2-1; 7 bases line up with TRBD1. Germline V gene data show CDR1 as SGHTA and CDR2 as FQGTGA. The CDR3 runs 15 residues. J gave up 3 bases and V 4 bases, and 6 bases lay outside the gene matches. In DNA form, the CDR3 reads TGTGCCAGCAGCTCAGGGGACAGATTCTACAATGAGCAGTTCTTC. It is translated as CASSSGDRFYNEQFF.

The V call is TRBV2, the J call TRBJ1-5, with a tentative D call TRBD1 (6 bases). Germline V gene sequence: CDR1 SNHLY, CDR2 FYNNEI. The CDR3 runs to 14 residues. V lost 4 bases and J 4 bases, leaving 11 bases between the germline ends. For the CDR3, the DNA is TGTGCCAGCAGTGGACAGGTGGGGAATCAGCCCCAGCATTTT. Encoded protein: CASSGQVGNQPQHF.

The rearrangement uses TRBV18 and TRBJ1-6; D may be TRBD1 (6 bases). The V and J ends lost 9 bases and 6 bases respectively, with 18 bases between them. CDR1 is KGHSH and CDR2 is LQKENI in the germline V gene. The CDR3 totals 15 residues. The CDR3 DNA is TGTGCCAGTACCCGGTCGACAGGATCTAATTCACCCCTCCACTTT. Protein product: CASTRSTGSNSPLHF.